The rows below give T cell receptor beta chains drawn from one sample of a study of human T cells and chemical hapten exposure. One entry per CDR3 protein results from TCRdb running MiXCR on the RACE reads. The repertoire holds some 87,000 distinct CDR3 sequences, 10% seen once, with roughly 1.4% in the top ten. This material consisted of whole blood, taken in connection with sensitization to the hapten diphenylcyclopropenone (DPC). The origin of the receptors is a woman between 50 and 59 years old with alopecia areata. Some clones in this sample may be carry-over from other donors' samples. Both conserved end residues are part of each CDR3. The order of the fields is J gene, D gene, V gene, clone size, CDR3 DNA, CDR3 protein. A D gene is named only where the DNA matches it firmly. The size field is filled for only some rows; it gives once, few, many or a size class.

TRBJ2-5	-	TRBV5-5	few	TGTGCCAGCAGCTTGGCTCTCGGGGAAGAGACCCAGTACTTC	CASSLALGEETQYF
TRBJ2-1	TRBD2	TRBV5-1	-	TGCGCCAGCAGCTTGGATCCTAGCGGGAGGTCTGCGTTCTTC	CASSLDPSGRSAFF
TRBJ2-7	TRBD1	TRBV18	many	TGTGCCAGCTCACCATCCGGACAGGGTCGGGTGCAGTACTTC	CASSPSGQGRVQYF
TRBJ2-1	TRBD2	TRBV29-1	few	TGCAGCGTTGATCACGCGGGAGGGAATGAGCAGTTCTTC	CSVDHAGGNEQFF
TRBJ1-1	-	TRBV12-3/TRBV12-4	many	TGTGCCAGTGGCCTACAGGCTTCGGGCACTGAAGCTTTCTTT	CASGLQASGTEAFF
TRBJ1-1	-	TRBV7-6	-	TGTGCCAGCAGCTTAGCGCCGGGGGGAGATACTGAAGCTTTCTTT	CASSLAPGGDTEAFF
TRBJ2-1	TRBD2	TRBV10-3	few	TGTGCCATCAGTGAGTCATTAACTAGCGGGAAAGATGAGCAGTTCTTC	CAISESLTSGKDEQFF
TRBJ1-2	-	TRBV28	-	TGTGCCAGCAGACCGGGGGGGGCTAACTATGGCTACACCTTC	CASRPGGANYGYTF
TRBJ2-4	-	TRBV7-8	many	TGTGCCAGCAGCTTAGGGGGCAAAAACATTCAGTACTTC	CASSLGGKNIQYF
TRBJ2-2	-	TRBV29-1	-	TGCAGCGTTTTCAACACCGGGGAGCTGTTTTTT	CSVFNTGELFF
TRBJ1-2	-	TRBV5-5	many	TGTGCCAGCAGCTTGGCAGGGTATGGCTACACCTTC	CASSLAGYGYTF